A single sample is the source of the 26 T cell receptor beta chains below, sequenced in a study of response to subunit inactivated influenza vaccine. TCRdb re-analysed the RT-PCR reads in MiXCR, keeping a single row per CDR3 protein. The table lists 450,000 to 550,000 distinct CDR3 sequences, 25% of them singletons. This specimen was CD4+ T cells sorted from PBMCs, taken about 5 days after vaccination. These receptors were taken from a man aged 50 to 59 who received an inactivated influenza vaccine.

This clonotype has a handful of counts. The genes are TRBV20-1 and TRBJ2-7; D not certain. The CDR3 is made up of 13 amino acids. Germline CDR1 and CDR2: DFQATT and SNEGSKA (reference sequence). The CDR3 coding sequence is TGCAGCCTCCTTGAGCAGGCACCCTACGAGCAGTACTTC. Translating gives CSLLEQAPYEQYF.

This chain connects TRBV11-2 to TRBJ2-1, with 10 nucleotides matching TRBD1. Trimming cost V 5 bases and J 1 base; bases outside gene matches: 5. The CDR3 totals 16 residues. Germline CDR1 and CDR2: SGHAT and FQNNGV. CDR3 region: CASSVDRGQSYNEQFF. The CDR3 nucleotides are TGTGCCAGCAGCGTCGACAGGGGGCAATCCTACAATGAGCAGTTCTTC.

The gene calls are TRBV5-1 and TRBJ2-2; 8 nucleotides agree with TRBD1. The germline V gene encodes CDR1 SGHRS and CDR2 YFSETQ. Trimming took 7 bases from V and 7 from J; bases not matched to a gene: 6. This CDR3 is built from 13 residues. The CDR3 nucleotides read TGCGCCAGCCGGACAGGGCCGGGCGGGGAGCTGTTTTTT. This codes for CASRTGPGGELFF.

V usage is TRBV27 and J usage is TRBJ2-3, with a possible D match to TRBD1 (5 bases). The CDR3 extends over 14 amino acids. In germline, CDR1 is MNHEY, CDR2 SMNVEV (reference sequence). The V and J ends lost 5 bases and 0 bases respectively, with 9 bases between them. The CDR3 coding sequence is TGTGCCAGCAGTGGACACCTTAGCACAGATACGCAGTATTTT. Translation: CASSGHLSTDTQYF.

Written as DNA, the CDR3 is TGCGCCAGCAGCTTCAGGGCCCGAGAGACCCAGTACTTC. Amino acids: CASSFRARETQYF. The V gene is TRBV5-1, the J gene TRBJ2-5, with a possible D match to TRBD1 (5 bases). The CDR3 extends over 13 amino acids. The V gene's germline CDR1 is SGHRS and CDR2 YFSETQ. The ends were cut back, 2 bases at V and 4 bases at J, with 9 bases in the middle.

This chain links TRBV12-3 or TRBV12-4 with TRBJ2-2; tentatively, D is TRBD2 (5 bases). V was trimmed by 8 bases and J by 7 bases, leaving 17 bases between them. The CDR3 extends over 14 amino acids. CDR3 in amino acids: CASANRGSGGELFF. CDR3 sequence (DNA): TGTGCCAGCGCTAACCGGGGATCTGGCGGGGAGCTGTTTTTT.

This clonotype was counted between two and nine times. The chain combines TRBV7-8 with TRBJ2-3, with a tentative D call TRBD2 (5 bases). V lost 1 base to trimming and J lost 5 bases, with 16 bases between them. The CDR3 covers 16 residues. Germline V CDR1 and CDR2: SGHVS, FQNEAQ. CDR3 in amino acids: CASSLELAAGGDTQYF. The CDR3 region has the DNA TGTGCCAGCAGCTTAGAACTTGCTGCGGGCGGAGATACGCAGTATTTT. The complete variable domain, with remaining parts taken from reference TRBV7-8 and TRBJ2-3, reads GAGVSQSPRYKVAKRGQDVALRCDPISGHVSLFWYQQALGQGPEFLTYFQNEAQLDKSGLPSDRFFAERPEGSVSTLKIQRTQQEDSAVYLCASSLELAAGGDTQYFGPGTRLTVL.

V usage is TRBV20-1 and J usage is TRBJ2-5, with TRBD1 matching 9 bases. Germline loops: CDR1 DFQATT, CDR2 SNEGSKA (reference sequence). V lost 2 bases and J lost 4; bases outside the gene matches: 17. The CDR3 contains 18 residues. The CDR3 DNA reads TGCAGTGCTAGACTACAAATCGGGACAGGGACTTTAAGAGAGACCCAGTACTTC. Translation gives CSARLQIGTGTLRETQYF.

This clonotype appeared a single time. The CDR3 nucleotides are TGTGCCAGCAGTCGATACAGGAGGGGGAACACTGAAGCTTTCTTT. It is translated as CASSRYRRGNTEAFF. The rearrangement uses TRBV28 and TRBJ1-1, with D possibly matching TRBD1 (5 bases). V shed 5 bases and J shed 1 base, with 14 bases lying between them. Germline values: CDR1 MDHEN, CDR2 SYDVKM. The CDR3 has 15 residues.

The rearrangement links TRBV20-1 to TRBJ2-5, with D possibly matching TRBD2 (7 bases). The CDR3 has 14 amino acids. Germline loops: CDR1 DFQATT, CDR2 SNEGSKA (reference sequence). V gave up 3 bases and J gave up 0 bases, with 11 bases separating them. This chain's CDR3 is CSARGGGYQETQYF. CDR3 DNA sequence: TGCAGTGCTAGGGGAGGGGGGTACCAAGAGACCCAGTACTTC.

This clonotype turned up a few times. The chain couples TRBV29-1 to TRBJ2-6, with unresolved D. Trimming removed 5 bases at V and 0 bases at J, with 5 bases between. The CDR3 spans 13 residues. Germline V lookup: CDR1 SQVTM, CDR2 ANQGSEA. The CDR3 spells CSVWISGANVLTF. Written as DNA, the CDR3 is TGCAGCGTTTGGATCTCTGGGGCCAACGTCCTGACTTTC.

This clonotype showed up many times. The V and J genes are TRBV3-1 and TRBJ1-2; possibly TRBD1 for D (5 bases). CDR3 length: 16 amino acids. V lost 0 bases and J lost 8, with 19 bases in between. Germline CDR1 LGHDT, CDR2 YNNKEL (reference sequence). CDR3 region: CASSQEPRAFPFGYTF. The CDR3 coding sequence is TGTGCCAGCAGCCAAGAACCCAGGGCCTTTCCTTTCGGCTACACCTTC.

The chain is built from TRBV2 and TRBJ1-1; possibly TRBD1 for D (6 bases). The CDR3 covers 15 residues. Per the germline V gene, CDR1 is SNHLY and CDR2 is FYNNEI. Trimming pared 4 bases from V and 1 base from J, leaving 13 bases between. The CDR3 spells CASSGGAWENTEAFF. DNA for the CDR3: TGTGCCAGCAGTGGGGGGGCATGGGAGAACACTGAAGCTTTCTTT.

The genes are TRBV20-1 and TRBJ2-5; the match to TRBD2 covers 7 bases. V shed 5 bases, J shed 1 base, and the junction held 7 bases outside the gene matches. Germline assignment: CDR1 DFQATT and CDR2 SNEGSKA (reference sequence). This CDR3 has 14 residues. CDR3 in amino acids: CSARVAGVQETQYF. The CDR3 nucleotides are TGCAGTGCTCGGGTGGCGGGGGTCCAAGAGACCCAGTACTTC.

This clonotype turned up a few times. The chain is built from TRBV4-2 and TRBJ1-4, with TRBD1 identical over 10 bases. Germline CDR1 reads LGHNA; CDR2 reads YNFKEQ. V was pared by 3 bases and J by 8 bases, with 3 bases of the junction left unmatched. The CDR3 length is 14 residues. The CDR3 region has the DNA TGTGCCAGCAGCCATCGGACAGGGGGGGAAAAACTGTTTTTT. Protein product: CASSHRTGGEKLFF.

The gene calls are TRBV7-2 and TRBJ2-1; 9 positions match TRBD1. The ends lost 5 bases at V and 7 bases at J; junction bases unmatched: 15. CDR3 size: 17 residues. The germline gives CDR1 SGHTA, CDR2 FQGNSA. The CDR3 reads CASSPATGGTLTNEQFF. In DNA form, the CDR3 reads TGTGCCAGCAGCCCCGCGACAGGGGGGACATTAACGAATGAGCAGTTCTTC.

This clonotype was detected once. This rearrangement joins TRBV7-9 to TRBJ2-7, with a tentative D call TRBD1 (5 bases). Germline V gives CDR1 SEHNR, CDR2 FQNEAQ (reference sequence). V dropped 5 bases and J dropped 10 bases, with 18 bases sitting between them. This CDR3 has 13 residues. CDR3 residues: CASSRGQGQGQYF. The CDR3, as DNA: TGTGCCAGCAGCCGCGGACAAGGCCAAGGCCAGTACTTC.

This chain connects TRBV20-1 to TRBJ2-1, with TRBD2 identical over 7 bases. This CDR3 has 14 residues. Germline CDR1 is DFQATT and CDR2 is SNEGSKA (reference sequence). CDR3 sequence reads: CTFGGGRSYNEQFF. CDR3 DNA: TGCACTTTTGGGGGGGGACGCTCCTACAATGAGCAGTTCTTC.

This clonotype was recorded a few times. This rearrangement joins TRBV6-5 to TRBJ2-3; 9 nucleotides line up with TRBD2. The V gene end was trimmed by 2 bases and the J gene end by 2 bases; junction bases not matched to a gene: 8. The length of the CDR3 is 17 residues. Germline-derived CDR1 and CDR2 are MNHEY and SVGAGI. In DNA form, the CDR3 reads TGTGCCAGCAGTTACACGTATGGCGGGGGGGCCACAGATACGCAGTATTTT. This encodes CASSYTYGGGATDTQYF.

V is TRBV29-1 and J is TRBJ2-2, with TRBD1 identical over 11 bases. The V gene's germline CDR1 is SQVTM and CDR2 ANQGSEA. This CDR3 is 14 amino acids long. Trimming took 7 bases from V and 6 from J; bases not matched to a gene: 7. CDR3 sequence reads: CSARTGGGSGELFF. CDR3 nucleotides: TGCAGCGCCAGGACAGGGGGCGGATCCGGGGAGCTGTTTTTT.

This rearrangement joins TRBV6-1 to TRBJ2-2; D is uncertain. This CDR3 contains 13 residues. V was trimmed by 8 bases and J by 6 bases, leaving 13 bases between them. Germline assignment: CDR1 MNHNS and CDR2 SASEGT. The CDR3 DNA is TGTGCCAGCCAGCAGGCGTGGGCCGGGGAGCTGTTTTTT. Translation: CASQQAWAGELFF.

This chain connects TRBV10-3 to TRBJ2-1; 13 bases line up with TRBD2. This CDR3 is built from 18 residues. Per germline, CDR1 ENHRY and CDR2 SYGVKD. The V segment lost 5 bases and the J segment 0 bases; nucleotides outside the gene matches: 7. The DNA of the CDR3 is TGTGCCATCAGTCTGGGACTAGCGGGATCTAACTCCTACAATGAGCAGTTCTTC. Amino acid sequence: CAISLGLAGSNSYNEQFF.

The V and J genes are TRBV7-9 and TRBJ2-7, with 9 nucleotides matching TRBD1. V lost 5 bases, J lost 4 bases, and 9 bases stayed unmatched. CDR1 and CDR2 from the germline V gene are SEHNR and FQNEAQ (reference sequence). The CDR3 length is 15 residues. CDR3 residues: CASSKGQGTLYEQYF. The CDR3 DNA follows: TGTGCCAGCAGCAAGGGACAGGGAACCCTATACGAGCAGTACTTC.

The genes are TRBV6-5 and TRBJ1-2, with TRBD1 matching over 8 bases. Germline V CDR1 and CDR2: MNHEY, SVGAGI. Trimming at V came to 4 bases and at J to 8 bases, leaving 12 bases not matched to a gene. CDR3 length: 15 residues. The CDR3: CASSFARDRLGGYTF. CDR3 bases: TGTGCCAGCAGTTTCGCGAGGGACAGGCTCGGAGGCTACACCTTC.

The chain combines TRBV20-1 with TRBJ2-7; 8 bases fit TRBD1. Losses at the gene ends were 0 bases for V and 5 bases for J; bases not matched to a gene: 6. CDR1 is DFQATT, CDR2 SNEGSKA, per germline (reference sequence). The CDR3 contains 14 residues. CDR3 residues: CSARDSDRVNEQYF. CDR3 nucleotide sequence: TGCAGTGCTAGAGATTCGGACAGGGTTAACGAGCAGTACTTC.

The chain joins TRBV20-1 to TRBJ2-3, with TRBD2 identical over 8 bases. CDR1 is DFQATT, CDR2 SNEGSKA, per germline (reference sequence). V trimming: 3 bases; J trimming: 2 bases; junction bases outside the gene matches: 10. The CDR3 runs to 16 residues. The CDR3 is CSARVGLEKNTDTQYF. The DNA for the CDR3 is TGCAGTGCTAGGGTGGGACTAGAGAAAAACACAGATACGCAGTATTTT.